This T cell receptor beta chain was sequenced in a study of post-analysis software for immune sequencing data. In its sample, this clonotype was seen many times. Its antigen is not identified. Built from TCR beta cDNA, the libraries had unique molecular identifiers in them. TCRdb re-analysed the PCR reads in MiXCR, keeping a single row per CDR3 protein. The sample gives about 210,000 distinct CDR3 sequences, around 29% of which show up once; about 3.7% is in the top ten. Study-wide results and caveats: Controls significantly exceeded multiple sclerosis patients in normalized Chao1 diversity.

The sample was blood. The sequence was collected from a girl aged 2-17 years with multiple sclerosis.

This chain's CDR3 is CASSLSGQGVETQYF. CDR3 DNA sequence: TGTGCCAGCAGTTTAAGCGGACAGGGGGTAGAGACCCAGTACTTC. The rearrangement uses TRBV12-3 or TRBV12-4 and TRBJ2-5, with 10 bases that match TRBD1. J gave up 4 bases and V 2 bases, and 4 bases lay outside the gene matches. The CDR3 covers 15 residues.